Presented here are 19 T cell receptor beta chains from one specimen sequenced in a study of spatial heterogeneity in lung cancer. Time point: blood at routine non-recurrence follow-up after resection. Unsorted tumor, nontumor lung tissue or cryopreserved PBMC supplied the whole RNA. One entry per CDR3 protein, called by TCRdb with MiXCR from the 5' RACE reads. The sample records roughly 120,000 distinct CDR3 sequences, 12% being singletons. The specimen comprised PBMCs, sampled at follow-up. The receptors derive from a male donor with early-stage non-small cell lung cancer.

This clonotype was detected ten times or more. J is TRBJ1-3 and V is TRBV7-2; weak D call: TRBD1 (6 bases). Germline loops: CDR1 SGHTA, CDR2 FQGNSA. The CDR3 covers 15 residues. Trimming took off 5 bases at V and 0 bases at J, with 11 bases between the two ends. In DNA, the CDR3 is TGTGCCAGCAGCCCCCAGGGGACCTCTGGAAACACCATATATTTT. It encodes CASSPQGTSGNTIYF.

This clonotype appeared many times. V and J are TRBV5-1 and TRBJ2-7, with 8 bases fitting TRBD2. CDR3 length: 14 amino acids. Per germline, CDR1 SGHRS and CDR2 YFSETQ. V trimming: 0 bases; J trimming: 6 bases; junction bases outside the gene matches: 5. The chain's CDR3 is CASSLDPGGSEQYF. CDR3 bases: TGCGCCAGCAGCTTGGATCCGGGGGGGAGCGAGCAGTACTTC.

This clonotype showed up many times. The V and J genes are TRBV7-3 and TRBJ2-5, with 9 nucleotides matching TRBD2. The germline gives CDR1 SGHTA, CDR2 FQGTGA. The CDR3 has 16 amino acids. The V segment lost 5 bases and the J segment 2 bases; nucleotides outside the gene matches: 9. CDR3 in amino acids: CASSLQPGLAQETQYF. CDR3 nucleotides: TGTGCCAGCAGCCTACAACCGGGACTAGCTCAAGAGACCCAGTACTTC.

This clonotype was seen only a few times. This chain links TRBV5-1 with TRBJ2-1, with 11 bases lining up with TRBD2. Germline V gives CDR1 SGHRS, CDR2 YFSETQ. The CDR3 has 17 amino acids. With 3 bases clipped from V and 4 bases from J, the junction kept 9 bases outside the gene matches. In DNA form, the CDR3 reads TGCGCCAGCAGCTCGGGACTAGCGGTGGGGTCGTACAATGAGCAGTTCTTC. It translates to CASSSGLAVGSYNEQFF.

This clonotype was observed a handful of times. This chain joins TRBV9 and TRBJ1-6, with unresolved D. V lost 4 bases, J lost 10 bases, and 12 bases lay in between. CDR3 length: 13 residues. The germline V gene encodes CDR1 SGDLS and CDR2 YYNGEE. CDR3 amino acids: CASSPELGSPLHF. In DNA form, the CDR3 reads TGTGCCAGCAGCCCAGAACTCGGGTCACCCCTCCACTTT.

This chain uses TRBV5-6 with TRBJ2-7, with D possibly matching TRBD1 (6 bases). The CDR3 totals 14 residues. Germline CDR1 reads SGHDT; CDR2 reads YYEEEE. V was clipped by 5 bases and J by 0 bases, with 12 bases between them. CDR3 region: CASRRTGRSYEQYF. The DNA of the CDR3 is TGTGCCAGCAGGCGAACAGGGCGCTCCTACGAGCAGTACTTC.

With regard to this clonotype: This may come from a read error, since a much larger clone is one base off. The chain combines TRBV9 with TRBJ2-1; no firm D call. The CDR3 sequence is 15 residues long. In germline, CDR1 is SGDLS, CDR2 YYNGEE. With 3 bases removed from V and 5 bases from J, the gap between germline ends came to 15 bases. For the CDR3, the DNA is TGTGCCAGCAGCGCCGAACCCTTGGTGCACAATGAGCAGTTCTTC. This translates into CASSAEPLVHNEQFF.

This clonotype was picked up a small number of times. The chain combines TRBV5-1 with TRBJ1-4; 8 bases line up with TRBD1. Germline CDR1 SGHRS, CDR2 YFSETQ. This CDR3 has 14 residues. After removal of 4 bases from V and 7 bases from J, the junction contained 6 bases not matched to a gene. Here the CDR3 reads CASSRRGHGEKLFF. CDR3 sequence (DNA): TGCGCCAGCAGCCGCAGGGGGCACGGTGAAAAACTGTTTTTT.

This clonotype was seen ten or more times. The chain joins TRBV10-3 to TRBJ1-1, with 9 bases aligning to TRBD1. The CDR3 contains 15 residues. Germline CDR1 reads ENHRY; CDR2 reads SYGVKD. Unmatched junction bases numbered 4, after V lost 5 bases and J lost 0 bases. The CDR3 sequence is CAISSGQGLNTEAFF. The CDR3 DNA sequence: TGTGCCATCAGTTCGGGACAGGGATTGAACACTGAAGCTTTCTTT.

The table lists this clonotype with a few counts. The rearrangement links TRBV6-5 to TRBJ1-4; 7 nucleotides align to TRBD1. This CDR3 region has 12 residues. V was clipped by 6 bases and J by 14 bases; unmatched bases: 9. CDR1 is MNHEY, CDR2 SVGAGI, per germline. CDR3 sequence (DNA): TGTGCCAGCAGATTTCCGGGACAGCCTCTGTTTTTT. Protein: CASRFPGQPLFF.

J is TRBJ2-7 and V is TRBV12-3 or TRBV12-4; D ambiguous. V gave up 6 bases and J gave up 2 bases, with 14 bases separating them. The CDR3 spans 14 residues. The CDR3 loop is CASRHDGLAYEQYF. In nucleotides, the CDR3 is TGTGCCAGCAGGCACGACGGGCTAGCCTACGAGCAGTACTTC.

This clonotype was observed many times. The genes are TRBV28 and TRBJ1-4; maybe TRBD1 (6 bases). The CDR3 has 14 residues. Germline V gene sequence: CDR1 MDHEN, CDR2 SYDVKM. Trimming left V 8 bases short and J 3 bases short, with 13 bases between. The CDR3: CASGRGAPNEKLFF. The CDR3 DNA reads as TGTGCCAGCGGGAGGGGGGCACCTAATGAAAAACTGTTTTTT.

Here the CDR3 DNA reads TGTGCCAGCTCCAACGATTGGCTCCTCGGGGAGACCCAGTACTTC. Encoded protein: CASSNDWLLGETQYF. The V gene is TRBV18, the J gene TRBJ2-5, with D uncertain. Germline V gives CDR1 KGHSH, CDR2 LQKENI. This CDR3 is built from 15 residues. V shed 6 bases and J shed 5 bases, with 19 bases lying between them.

This clonotype was found many times. The chain has TRBV5-4 and TRBJ2-2; D remains unclear. The CDR3 is 15 residues long. V lost 0 bases and J 4 bases, leaving 10 bases between the germline ends. CDR1 is SGHNT and CDR2 is YYREEE in the germline V gene (reference sequence). CDR3 nucleotide sequence: TGTGCCAGCAGCTTGGACTGGACGTCCACCGGGGAGCTGTTTTTT. Translated, it gives CASSLDWTSTGELFF.

This sequence joins TRBV11-1 and TRBJ1-1; possibly TRBD1 for D (5 bases). Deletions cut 1 base from V and 1 base from J, with 10 bases between. This CDR3 region has 15 residues. Germline V gene sequence: CDR1 SGHAT, CDR2 FQDESV (reference sequence). CDR3 residues: CASSLEGEGNTEAFF. The CDR3 nucleotides are TGTGCCAGCAGCTTAGAAGGGGAAGGGAACACTGAAGCTTTCTTT.

V usage is TRBV20-1 and J usage is TRBJ2-7; TRBD2 is a possible D gene (6 bases). Trimming took 3 bases from V and 4 from J, leaving 19 bases between them. The CDR3 contains 15 residues. CDR1 DFQATT and CDR2 SNEGSKA come from the germline V gene (reference sequence). CDR3 in amino acids: CSASGRLAGIYEQYF. The CDR3 DNA is TGCAGTGCTAGTGGGAGGCTAGCAGGAATTTACGAGCAGTACTTC.

This chain links TRBV12-3 or TRBV12-4 with TRBJ2-1; D perhaps matches TRBD2 (5 bases). The ends were cut back, 8 bases at V and 1 base at J, with 15 bases in the middle. The CDR3 runs 15 residues. The CDR3 reads CASSPERSSYNEQFF. Written as DNA, the CDR3 is TGTGCCAGCTCCCCCGAGCGGAGTTCCTACAATGAGCAGTTCTTC.

This clonotype was observed many times. The V gene is TRBV5-1, the J gene TRBJ1-2; D not certain. The V end was cut by 0 bases, the J end by 2 bases, with 8 bases between. Germline loops: CDR1 SGHRS, CDR2 YFSETQ. This CDR3 has 14 amino acids. CDR3 nucleotide sequence: TGCGCCAGCAGCTTGGCCGCCAGGAACTATGGCTACACCTTC. Its protein is CASSLAARNYGYTF.

V gene TRBV18 combines with J gene TRBJ1-5, with D tentatively TRBD1 (5 bases). V lost 4 bases and J 2 bases, leaving 15 bases between the germline ends. In germline, CDR1 is KGHSH, CDR2 LQKENI. This CDR3 is 16 amino acids long. The CDR3 region is CASSLRDLGGNQPQHF. CDR3 coding DNA: TGTGCCAGCTCACTACGGGACTTGGGAGGCAATCAGCCCCAGCATTTT.